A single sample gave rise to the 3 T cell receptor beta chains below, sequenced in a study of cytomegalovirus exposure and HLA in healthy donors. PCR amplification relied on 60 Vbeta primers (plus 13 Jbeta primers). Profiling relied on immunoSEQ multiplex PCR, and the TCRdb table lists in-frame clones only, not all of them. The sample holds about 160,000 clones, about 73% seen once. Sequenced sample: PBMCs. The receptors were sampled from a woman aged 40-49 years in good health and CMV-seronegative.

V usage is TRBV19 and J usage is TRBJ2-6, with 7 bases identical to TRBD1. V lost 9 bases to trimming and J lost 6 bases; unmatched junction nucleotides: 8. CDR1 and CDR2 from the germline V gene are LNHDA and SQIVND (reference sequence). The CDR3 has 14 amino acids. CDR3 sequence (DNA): TGTGCCAGCTCTGACAGGGCTGAGGCCAACGTCCTGACTTTC. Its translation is CASSDRAEANVLTF.

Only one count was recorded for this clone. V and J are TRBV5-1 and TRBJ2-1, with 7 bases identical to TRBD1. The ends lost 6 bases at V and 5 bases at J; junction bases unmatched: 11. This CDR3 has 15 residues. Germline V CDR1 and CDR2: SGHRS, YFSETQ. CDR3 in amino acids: CASTRGRQSNNEQFF. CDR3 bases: TGCGCCAGCACAAGGGGGCGTCAGTCCAACAATGAGCAGTTCTTC. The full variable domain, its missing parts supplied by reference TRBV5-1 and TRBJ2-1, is KAGVTQTPRYLIKTRGQQVTLSCSPISGHRSVSWYQQTPGQGLQFLFEYFSETQRNKGNFPGRFSGRQFSNSRSEMNVSTLELGDSALYLCASTRGRQSNNEQFFGPGTRLTVL.

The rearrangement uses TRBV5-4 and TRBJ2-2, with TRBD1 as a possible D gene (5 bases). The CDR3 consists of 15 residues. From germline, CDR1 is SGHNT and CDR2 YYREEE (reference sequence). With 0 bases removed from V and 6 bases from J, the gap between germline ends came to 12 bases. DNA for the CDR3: TGTGCCAGCAGCTTGGCTCAGGGCGGCGCCGGGGAGCTGTTTTTT. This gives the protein CASSLAQGGAGELFF.